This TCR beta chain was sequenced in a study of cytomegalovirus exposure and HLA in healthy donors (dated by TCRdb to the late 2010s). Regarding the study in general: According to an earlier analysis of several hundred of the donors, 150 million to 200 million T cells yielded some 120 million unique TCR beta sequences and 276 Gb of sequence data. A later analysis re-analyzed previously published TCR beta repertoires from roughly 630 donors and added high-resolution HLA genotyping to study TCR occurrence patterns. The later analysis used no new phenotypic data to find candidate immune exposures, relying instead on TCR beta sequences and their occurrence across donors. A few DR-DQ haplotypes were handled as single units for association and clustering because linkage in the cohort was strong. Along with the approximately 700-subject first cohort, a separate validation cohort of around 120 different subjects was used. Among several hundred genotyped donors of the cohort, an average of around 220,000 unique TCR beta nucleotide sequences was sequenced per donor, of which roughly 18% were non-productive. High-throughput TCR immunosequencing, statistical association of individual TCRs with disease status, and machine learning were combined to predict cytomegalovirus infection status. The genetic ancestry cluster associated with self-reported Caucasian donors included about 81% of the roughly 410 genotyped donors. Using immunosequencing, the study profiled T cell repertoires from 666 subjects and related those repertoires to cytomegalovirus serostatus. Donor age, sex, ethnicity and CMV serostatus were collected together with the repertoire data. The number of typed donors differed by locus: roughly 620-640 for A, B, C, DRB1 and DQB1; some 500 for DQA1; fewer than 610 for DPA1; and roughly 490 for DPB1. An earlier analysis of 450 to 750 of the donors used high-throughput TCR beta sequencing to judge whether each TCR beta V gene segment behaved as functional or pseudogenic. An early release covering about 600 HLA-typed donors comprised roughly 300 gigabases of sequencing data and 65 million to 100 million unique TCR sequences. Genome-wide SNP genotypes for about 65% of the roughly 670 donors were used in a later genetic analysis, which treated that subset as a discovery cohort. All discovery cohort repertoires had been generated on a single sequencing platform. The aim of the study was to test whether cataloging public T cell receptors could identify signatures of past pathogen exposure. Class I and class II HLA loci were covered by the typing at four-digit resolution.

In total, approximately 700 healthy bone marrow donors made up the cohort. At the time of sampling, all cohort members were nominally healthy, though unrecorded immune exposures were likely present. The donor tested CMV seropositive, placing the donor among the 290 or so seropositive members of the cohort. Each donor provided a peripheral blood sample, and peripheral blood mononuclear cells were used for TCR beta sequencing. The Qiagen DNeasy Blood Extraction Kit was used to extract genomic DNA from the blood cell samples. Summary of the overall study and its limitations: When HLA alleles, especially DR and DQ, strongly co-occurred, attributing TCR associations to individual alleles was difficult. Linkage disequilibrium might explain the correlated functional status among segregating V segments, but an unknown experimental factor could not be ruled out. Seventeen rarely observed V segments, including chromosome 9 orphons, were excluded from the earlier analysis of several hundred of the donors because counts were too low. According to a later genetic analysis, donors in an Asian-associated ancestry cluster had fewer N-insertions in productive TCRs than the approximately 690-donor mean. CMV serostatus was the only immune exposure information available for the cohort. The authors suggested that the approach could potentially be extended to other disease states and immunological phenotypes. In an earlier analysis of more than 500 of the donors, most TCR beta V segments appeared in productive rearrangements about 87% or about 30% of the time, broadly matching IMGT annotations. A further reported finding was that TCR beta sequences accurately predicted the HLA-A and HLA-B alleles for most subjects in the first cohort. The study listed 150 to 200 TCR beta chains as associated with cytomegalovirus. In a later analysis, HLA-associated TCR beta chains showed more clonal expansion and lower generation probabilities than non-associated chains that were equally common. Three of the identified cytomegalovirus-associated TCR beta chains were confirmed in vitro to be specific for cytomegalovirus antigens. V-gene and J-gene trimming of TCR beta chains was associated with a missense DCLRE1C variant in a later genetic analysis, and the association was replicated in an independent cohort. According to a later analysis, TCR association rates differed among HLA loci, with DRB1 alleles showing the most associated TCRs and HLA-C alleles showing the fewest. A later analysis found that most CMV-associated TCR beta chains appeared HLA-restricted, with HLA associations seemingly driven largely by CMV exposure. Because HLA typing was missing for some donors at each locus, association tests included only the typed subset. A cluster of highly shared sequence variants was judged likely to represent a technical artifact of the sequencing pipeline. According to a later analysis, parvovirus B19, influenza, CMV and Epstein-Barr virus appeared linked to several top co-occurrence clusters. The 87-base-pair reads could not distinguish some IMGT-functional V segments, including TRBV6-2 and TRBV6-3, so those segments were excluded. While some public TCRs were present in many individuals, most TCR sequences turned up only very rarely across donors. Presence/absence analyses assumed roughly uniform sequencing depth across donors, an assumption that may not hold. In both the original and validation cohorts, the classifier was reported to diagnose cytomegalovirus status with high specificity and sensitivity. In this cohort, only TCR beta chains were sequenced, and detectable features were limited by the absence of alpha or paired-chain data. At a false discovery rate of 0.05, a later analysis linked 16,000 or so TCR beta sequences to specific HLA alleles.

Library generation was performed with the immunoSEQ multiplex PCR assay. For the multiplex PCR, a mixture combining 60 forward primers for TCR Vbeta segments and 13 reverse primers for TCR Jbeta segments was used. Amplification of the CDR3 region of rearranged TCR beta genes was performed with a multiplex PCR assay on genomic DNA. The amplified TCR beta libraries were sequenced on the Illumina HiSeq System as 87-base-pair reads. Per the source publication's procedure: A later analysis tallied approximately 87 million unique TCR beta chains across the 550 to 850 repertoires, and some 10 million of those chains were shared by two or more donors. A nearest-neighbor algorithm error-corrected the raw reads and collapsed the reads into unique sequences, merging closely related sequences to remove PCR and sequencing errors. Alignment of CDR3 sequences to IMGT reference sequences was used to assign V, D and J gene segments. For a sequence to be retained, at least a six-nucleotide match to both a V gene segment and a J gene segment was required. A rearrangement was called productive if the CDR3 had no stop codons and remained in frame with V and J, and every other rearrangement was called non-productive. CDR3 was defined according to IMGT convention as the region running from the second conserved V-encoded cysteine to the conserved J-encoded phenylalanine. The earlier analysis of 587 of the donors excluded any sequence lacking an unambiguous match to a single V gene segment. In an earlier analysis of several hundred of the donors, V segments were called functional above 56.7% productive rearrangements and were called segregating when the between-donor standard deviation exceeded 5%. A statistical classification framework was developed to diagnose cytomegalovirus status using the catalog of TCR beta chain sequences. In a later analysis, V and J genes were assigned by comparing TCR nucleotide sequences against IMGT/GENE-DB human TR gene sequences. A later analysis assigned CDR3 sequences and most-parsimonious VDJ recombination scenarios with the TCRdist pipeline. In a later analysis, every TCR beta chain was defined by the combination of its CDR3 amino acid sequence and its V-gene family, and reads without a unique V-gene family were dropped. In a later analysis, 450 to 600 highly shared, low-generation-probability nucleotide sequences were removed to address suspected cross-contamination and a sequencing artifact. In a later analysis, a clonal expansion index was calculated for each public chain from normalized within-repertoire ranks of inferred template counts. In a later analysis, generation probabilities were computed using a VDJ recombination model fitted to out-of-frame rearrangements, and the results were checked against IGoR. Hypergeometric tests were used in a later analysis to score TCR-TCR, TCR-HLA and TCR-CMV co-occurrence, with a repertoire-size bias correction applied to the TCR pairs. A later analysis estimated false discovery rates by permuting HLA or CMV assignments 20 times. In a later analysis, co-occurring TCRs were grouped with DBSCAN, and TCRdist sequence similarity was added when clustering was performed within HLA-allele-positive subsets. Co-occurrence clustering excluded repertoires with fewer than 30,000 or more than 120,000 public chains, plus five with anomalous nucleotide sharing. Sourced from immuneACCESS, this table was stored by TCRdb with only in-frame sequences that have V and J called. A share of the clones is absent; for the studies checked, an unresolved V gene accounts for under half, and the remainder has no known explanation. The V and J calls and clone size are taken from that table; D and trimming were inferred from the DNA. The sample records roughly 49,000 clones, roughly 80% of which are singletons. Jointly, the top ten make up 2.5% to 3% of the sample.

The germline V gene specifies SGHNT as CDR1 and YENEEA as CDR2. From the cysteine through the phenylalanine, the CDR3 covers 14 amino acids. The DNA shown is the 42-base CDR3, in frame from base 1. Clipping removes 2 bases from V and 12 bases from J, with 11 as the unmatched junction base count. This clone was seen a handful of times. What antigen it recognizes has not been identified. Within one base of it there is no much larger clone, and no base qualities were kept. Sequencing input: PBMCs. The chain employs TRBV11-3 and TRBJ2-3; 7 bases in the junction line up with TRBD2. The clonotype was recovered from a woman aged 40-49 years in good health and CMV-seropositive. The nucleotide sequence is TGTGCCAGCAGCTTACTAGGGGAGGGTGGTATTCAGTATTTT. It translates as CASSLLGEGGIQYF. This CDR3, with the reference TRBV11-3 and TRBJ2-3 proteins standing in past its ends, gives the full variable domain EAGVVQSPRYKIIEKKQPVAFWCNPISGHNTLYWYLQNLGQGPELLIRYENEEAVDDSQLPKDRFSAERLKGVDSTLKIQPAELGDSAVYLCASSLLGEGGIQYFGPGTRLTVL.